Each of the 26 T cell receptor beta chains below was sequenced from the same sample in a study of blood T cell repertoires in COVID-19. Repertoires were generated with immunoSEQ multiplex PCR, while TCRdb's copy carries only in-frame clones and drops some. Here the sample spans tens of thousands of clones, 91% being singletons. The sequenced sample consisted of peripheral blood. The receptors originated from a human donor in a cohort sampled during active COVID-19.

This chain's CDR3 is CASSVGTGGTEAFF. The DNA of the CDR3 is TGTGCCAGCAGTGTCGGGACAGGGGGCACTGAAGCTTTCTTT. The chain recombines TRBV2 with TRBJ1-1; 11 bases map to TRBD1. Germline V gene data show CDR1 as SNHLY and CDR2 as FYNNEI. J lost 4 bases, V lost 4 bases, and 2 bases had no gene match. CDR3 length: 14 amino acids.

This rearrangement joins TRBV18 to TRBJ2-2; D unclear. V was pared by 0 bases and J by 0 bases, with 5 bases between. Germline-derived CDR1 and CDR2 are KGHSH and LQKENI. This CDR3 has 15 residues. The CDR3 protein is CASSPPGPNTGELFF. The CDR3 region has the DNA TGTGCCAGCTCACCACCTGGGCCGAACACCGGGGAGCTGTTTTTT.

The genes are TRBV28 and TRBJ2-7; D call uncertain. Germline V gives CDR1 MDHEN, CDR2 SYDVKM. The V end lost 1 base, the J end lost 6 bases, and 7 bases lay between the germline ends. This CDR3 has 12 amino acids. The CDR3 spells CASSLLASEQYF. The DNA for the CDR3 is TGTGCCAGCAGTTTATTAGCCTCCGAGCAGTACTTC.

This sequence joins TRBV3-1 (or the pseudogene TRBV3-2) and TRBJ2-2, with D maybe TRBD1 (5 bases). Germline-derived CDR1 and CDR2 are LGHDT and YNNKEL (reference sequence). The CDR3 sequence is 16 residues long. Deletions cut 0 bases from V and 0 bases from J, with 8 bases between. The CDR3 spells CASSQELRANTGELFF. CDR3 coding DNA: TGTGCCAGCAGCCAAGAACTCAGGGCGAACACCGGGGAGCTGTTTTTT.

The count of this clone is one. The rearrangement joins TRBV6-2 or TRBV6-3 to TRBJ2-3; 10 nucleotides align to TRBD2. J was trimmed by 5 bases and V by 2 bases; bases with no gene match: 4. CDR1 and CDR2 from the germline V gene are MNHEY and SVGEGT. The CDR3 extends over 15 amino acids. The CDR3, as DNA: TGTGCCAGCAGTTACAGCGGGGGGGCACGAGATACGCAGTATTTT. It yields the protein CASSYSGGARDTQYF.

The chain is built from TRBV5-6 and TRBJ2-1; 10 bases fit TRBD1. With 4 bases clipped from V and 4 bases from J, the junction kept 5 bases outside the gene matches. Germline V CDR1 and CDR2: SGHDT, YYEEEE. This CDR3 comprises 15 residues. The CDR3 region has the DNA TGTGCCAGCAGCACCCGGGACAGGGGATACAATGAGCAGTTCTTC. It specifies CASSTRDRGYNEQFF. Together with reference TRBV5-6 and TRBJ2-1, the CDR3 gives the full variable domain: DAGVTQSPTHLIKTRGQQVTLRCSPKSGHDTVSWYQQALGQGPQFIFQYYEEEERQRGNFPDRFSGHQFPNYSSELNVNALLLGDSALYLCASSTRDRGYNEQFFGPGTRLTVL.

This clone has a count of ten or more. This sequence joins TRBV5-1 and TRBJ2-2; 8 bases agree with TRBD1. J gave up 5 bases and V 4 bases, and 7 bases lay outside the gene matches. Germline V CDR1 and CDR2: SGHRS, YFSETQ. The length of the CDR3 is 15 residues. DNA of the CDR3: TGCGCCAGCAGCCCCGGGACAGGATTTACCGGGGAGCTGTTTTTT. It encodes CASSPGTGFTGELFF.

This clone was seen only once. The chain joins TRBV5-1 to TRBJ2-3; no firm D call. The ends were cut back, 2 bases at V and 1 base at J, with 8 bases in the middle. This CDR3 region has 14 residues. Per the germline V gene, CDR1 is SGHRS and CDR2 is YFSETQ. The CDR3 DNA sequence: TGCGCCAGCAGCTTCAGGCAGGGCACAGATACGCAGTATTTT. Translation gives CASSFRQGTDTQYF.

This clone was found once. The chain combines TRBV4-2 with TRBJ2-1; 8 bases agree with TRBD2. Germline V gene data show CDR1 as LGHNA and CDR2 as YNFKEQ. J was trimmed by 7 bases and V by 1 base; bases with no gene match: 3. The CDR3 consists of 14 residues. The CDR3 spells CASSQVTSVNEQFF. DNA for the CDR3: TGTGCCAGCAGCCAAGTGACTAGCGTTAATGAGCAGTTCTTC.

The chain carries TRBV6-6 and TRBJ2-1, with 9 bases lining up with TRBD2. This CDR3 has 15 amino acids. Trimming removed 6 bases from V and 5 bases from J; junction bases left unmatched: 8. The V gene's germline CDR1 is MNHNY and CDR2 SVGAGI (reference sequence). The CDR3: CASSVALAGHNEQFF. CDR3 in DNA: TGTGCCAGCAGCGTGGCTCTAGCGGGACACAATGAGCAGTTCTTC.

CDR3 sequence reads: CASSIARGSYEQYF. The CDR3 nucleotides read TGTGCCAGTAGTATCGCTCGCGGGTCCTACGAGCAGTACTTC. The gene calls are TRBV19 and TRBJ2-7; weak D call: TRBD2 (5 bases). Germline CDR1 LNHDA, CDR2 SQIVND (reference sequence). CDR3 length equals 14 residues. V was cut by 3 bases and J by 1 base, with 10 bases left in between.

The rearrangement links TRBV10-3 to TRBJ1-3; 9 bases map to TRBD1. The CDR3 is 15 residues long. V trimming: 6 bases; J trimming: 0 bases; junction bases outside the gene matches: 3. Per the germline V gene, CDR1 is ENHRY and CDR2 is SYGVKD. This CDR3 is CAIRGTGLSGNTIYF. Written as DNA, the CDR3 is TGTGCCATCAGAGGGACAGGGCTCTCTGGAAACACCATATATTTT.

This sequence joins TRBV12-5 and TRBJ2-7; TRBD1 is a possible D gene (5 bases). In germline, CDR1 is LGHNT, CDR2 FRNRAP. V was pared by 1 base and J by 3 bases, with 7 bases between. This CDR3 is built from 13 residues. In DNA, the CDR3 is TGTGCTAGTGGTTTGGGACAGATCTACGAGCAGTACTTC. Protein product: CASGLGQIYEQYF.

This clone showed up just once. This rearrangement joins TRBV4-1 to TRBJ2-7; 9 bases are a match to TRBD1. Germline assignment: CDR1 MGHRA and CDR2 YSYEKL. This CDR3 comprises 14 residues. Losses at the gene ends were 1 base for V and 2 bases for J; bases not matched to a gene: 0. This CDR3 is CASSQGQGAYEQYF. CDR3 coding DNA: TGCGCCAGCAGCCAAGGACAGGGGGCCTACGAGCAGTACTTC.

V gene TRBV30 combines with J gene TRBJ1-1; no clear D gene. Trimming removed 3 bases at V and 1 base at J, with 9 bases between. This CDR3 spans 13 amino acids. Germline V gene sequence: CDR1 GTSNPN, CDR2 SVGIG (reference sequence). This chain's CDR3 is CAWRWQSNTEAFF. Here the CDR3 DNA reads TGTGCCTGGAGGTGGCAGTCGAACACTGAAGCTTTCTTT.

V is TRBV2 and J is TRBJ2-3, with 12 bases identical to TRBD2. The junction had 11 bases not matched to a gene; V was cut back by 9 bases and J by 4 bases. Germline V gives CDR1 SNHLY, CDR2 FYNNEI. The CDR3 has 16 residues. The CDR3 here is CARERRLAGVADTQYF. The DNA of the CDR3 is TGTGCCAGGGAAAGACGACTAGCGGGAGTAGCAGATACGCAGTATTTT.

The CDR3 region has the DNA TGTGCCAGCAGCGGGTCACTAGCGGGGTATCGCACAGATACGCAGTATTTT. Translating it yields CASSGSLAGYRTDTQYF. The chain combines TRBV7-8 with TRBJ2-3, with 10 bases that match TRBD2. The V segment lost 5 bases and the J segment 1 base; nucleotides outside the gene matches: 9. CDR1 and CDR2 (germline): SGHVS, FQNEAQ. The CDR3 sequence is 17 residues long.

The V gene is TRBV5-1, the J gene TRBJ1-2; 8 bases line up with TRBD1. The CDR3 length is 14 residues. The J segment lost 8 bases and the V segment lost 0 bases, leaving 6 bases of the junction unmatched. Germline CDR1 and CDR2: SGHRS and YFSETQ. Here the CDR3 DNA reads TGCGCCAGCAGCTTGGAAGGGACAGGAGCCGGCTACACCTTC. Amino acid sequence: CASSLEGTGAGYTF.

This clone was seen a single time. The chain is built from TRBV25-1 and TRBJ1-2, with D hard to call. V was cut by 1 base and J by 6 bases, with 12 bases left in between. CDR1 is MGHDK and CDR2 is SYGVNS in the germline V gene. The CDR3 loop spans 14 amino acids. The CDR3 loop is CASSESLRHDGYTF. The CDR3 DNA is TGTGCCAGCAGTGAATCCCTCCGACACGATGGCTACACCTTC.

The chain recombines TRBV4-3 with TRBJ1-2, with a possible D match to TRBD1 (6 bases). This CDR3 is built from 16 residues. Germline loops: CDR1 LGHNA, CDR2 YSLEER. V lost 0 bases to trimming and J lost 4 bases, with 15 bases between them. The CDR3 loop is CASSQEWDTTGYGYTF. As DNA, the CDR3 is TGCGCCAGCAGCCAAGAGTGGGACACCACTGGCTATGGCTACACCTTC.

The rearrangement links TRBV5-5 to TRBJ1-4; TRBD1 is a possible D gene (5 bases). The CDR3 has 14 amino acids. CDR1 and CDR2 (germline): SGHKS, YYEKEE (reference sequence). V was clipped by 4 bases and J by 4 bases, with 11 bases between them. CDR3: CASSTGPDNEKLFF. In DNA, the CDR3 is TGTGCCAGCAGCACAGGCCCGGATAATGAAAAACTGTTTTTT.

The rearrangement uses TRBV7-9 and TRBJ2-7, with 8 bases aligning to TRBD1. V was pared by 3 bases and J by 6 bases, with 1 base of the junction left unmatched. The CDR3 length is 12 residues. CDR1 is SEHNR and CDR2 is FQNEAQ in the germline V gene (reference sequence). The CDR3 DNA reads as TGTGCCAGCAGCTTTGGGACAGGCGAGCAGTACTTC. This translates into CASSFGTGEQYF.

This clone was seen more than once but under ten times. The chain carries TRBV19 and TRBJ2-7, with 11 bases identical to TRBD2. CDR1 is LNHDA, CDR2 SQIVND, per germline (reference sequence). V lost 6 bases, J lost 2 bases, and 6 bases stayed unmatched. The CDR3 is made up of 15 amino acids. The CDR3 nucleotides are TGTGCCAGTAGAAACATGGGACTAGCGGCCTACGAGCAGTACTTC. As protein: CASRNMGLAAYEQYF.

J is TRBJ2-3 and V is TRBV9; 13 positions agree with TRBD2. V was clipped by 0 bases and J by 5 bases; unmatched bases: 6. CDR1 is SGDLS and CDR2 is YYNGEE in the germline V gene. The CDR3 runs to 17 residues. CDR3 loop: CASSVGAWTSGGDTQYF. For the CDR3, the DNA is TGTGCCAGCAGCGTAGGGGCGTGGACTAGCGGGGGAGATACGCAGTATTTT.

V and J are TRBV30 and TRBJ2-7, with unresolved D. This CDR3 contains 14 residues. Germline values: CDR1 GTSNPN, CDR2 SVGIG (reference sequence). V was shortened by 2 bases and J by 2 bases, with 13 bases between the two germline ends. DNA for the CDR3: TGTGCCTGGAGTCCGATACCTGGCACCTACGAGCAGTACTTC. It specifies CAWSPIPGTYEQYF. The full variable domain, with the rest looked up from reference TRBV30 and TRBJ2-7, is SQTIHQWPATLVQPVGSPLSLECTVEGTSNPNLYWYRQAAGRGLQLLFYSVGIGQISSEVPQNLSASRPQDRQFILSSKKLLLSDSGFYLCAWSPIPGTYEQYFGPGTRLTVT.

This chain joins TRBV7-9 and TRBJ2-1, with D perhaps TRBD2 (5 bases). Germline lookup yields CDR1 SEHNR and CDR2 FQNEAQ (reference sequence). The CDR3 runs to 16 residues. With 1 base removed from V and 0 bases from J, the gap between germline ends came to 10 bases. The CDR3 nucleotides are TGTGCCAGCAGCTTAGTGTGGGAGAGCTCCTACAATGAGCAGTTCTTC. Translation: CASSLVWESSYNEQFF.